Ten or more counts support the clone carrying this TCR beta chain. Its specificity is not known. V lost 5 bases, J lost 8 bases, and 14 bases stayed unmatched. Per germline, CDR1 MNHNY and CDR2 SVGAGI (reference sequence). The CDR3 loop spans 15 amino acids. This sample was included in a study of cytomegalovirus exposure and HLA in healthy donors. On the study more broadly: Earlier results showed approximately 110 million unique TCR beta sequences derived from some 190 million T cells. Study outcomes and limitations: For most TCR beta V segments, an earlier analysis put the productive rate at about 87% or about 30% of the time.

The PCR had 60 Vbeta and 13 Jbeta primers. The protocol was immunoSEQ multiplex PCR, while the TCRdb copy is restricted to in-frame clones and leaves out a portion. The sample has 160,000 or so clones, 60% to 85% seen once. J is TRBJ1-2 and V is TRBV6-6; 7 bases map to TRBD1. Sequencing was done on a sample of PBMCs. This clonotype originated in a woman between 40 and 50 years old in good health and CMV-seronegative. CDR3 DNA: TGTGCCAGCAGTGGGGGGCGCTTGACAGGGATGGGCTACACCTTC. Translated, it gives CASSGGRLTGMGYTF.